Sequencing of this T cell receptor beta chain was carried out in a study of siplizumab effects on memory and regulatory T cells. Study-wide results and caveats: Treg-derived clones made up an average of 68.8% of mappable alloreactive CD4+ clones with siplizumab and over 25% in controls. Only a minor fraction of alloreactive clones mapped to unstimulated subsets.

To note about this clone: What it binds is unknown.

Repertoires were generated with immunoSEQ multiplex PCR, while TCRdb's copy carries only in-frame clones and drops some. The sample lists approximately 100,000 clones; 94% were seen once. The sequenced sample consisted of Tregs sorted from blood. This sequence originates from a human donor in good health.

CDR3 in amino acids: CASSLWDTNTEAFF. The CDR3 nucleotides read TGTGCCAGCAGTTTATGGGACACGAACACTGAAGCTTTCTTT. This chain connects TRBV28 to TRBJ1-1; TRBD1 is a possible D gene (5 bases). The germline V and J ends were trimmed by 0 bases and 1 base, with 6 bases remaining between them. The CDR3 consists of 14 residues. The germline V gene encodes CDR1 MDHEN and CDR2 SYDVKM.